A selection of T cell receptor beta chains follows, all from one sample in a study of OX40 agonist ivuxolimab in advanced cancers. The assay was immunoSEQ multiplex PCR, and TCRdb's table has in-frame clones only and misses some. The sample holds about 98,000 clones, roughly 87% seen once. The material sequenced was CD4+ or CD8+ T cells sorted from blood, taken in a trial of the OX40 agonist ivuxolimab. All receptors derive from an adult with an advanced solid tumor such as melanoma, head and neck, liver or kidney cancer. CDR3s include the opening cysteine and the closing phenylalanine or tryptophan. D genes are given only for firm matches. Clone size is not always given. Where it is, it says once, few, many or a class for expanded clones.

J	size	length	D	V	DNA	CDR3
TRBJ1-5	once	16	TRBD1	TRBV7-3	TGTGCCAGCAGCCTGCCGGACAGGGCCAGCAATCAGCCCCAGCATTTT	CASSLPDRASNQPQHF
TRBJ2-1	once	15	-	TRBV7-2	TGTGCCAGCAGCTTAGCGTGGGGGGTTAGTAATGAGCAGTTCTTC	CASSLAWGVSNEQFF
TRBJ1-4	-	15	TRBD1	TRBV25-1	TGTGCCAGCAGTGATCCCGACAGGGGAGGTGAAAAACTGTTTTTT	CASSDPDRGGEKLFF
TRBJ2-7	once	12	-	TRBV11-3	TGTGCCAGCAGCCCTCTAGGGGACGAGCAGTACTTC	CASSPLGDEQYF
TRBJ2-1	-	14	TRBD1	TRBV4-1	TGCGCCAGCAGCCATTGGGACAGGTTGAATGAGCAGTTCTTC	CASSHWDRLNEQFF
TRBJ1-3	-	17	TRBD1	TRBV7-8	TGTGCCAGCAGCCAAACAGGGGGAACCCACTCTGGAAACACCATATATTTT	CASSQTGGTHSGNTIYF
TRBJ2-5	-	15	-	TRBV25-1	TGTGCCAGCAGTGAATCCGCAGGGGCGGCACAGACCCAGTACTTC	CASSESAGAAQTQYF
TRBJ2-7	-	14	-	TRBV5-1	TGCGCCAGCAGCTTTGACCGTGACACCTACGAGCAGTACTTC	CASSFDRDTYEQYF
TRBJ1-1	once	13	TRBD1	TRBV29-1	TGCAGCGCACGTACACAGGGGTCCACTGAAGCTTTCTTT	CSARTQGSTEAFF
TRBJ2-5	once	14	-	TRBV7-9	TGTGCCAGCAGCTTGACTACTCACCAAGAGACCCAGTACTTC	CASSLTTHQETQYF
TRBJ1-3	-	16	-	TRBV10-3	TGTGCCATCAGTGAGTTCCCACACCCGGGGGCGGACACCATATATTTT	CAISEFPHPGADTIYF
TRBJ1-5	few	16	TRBD1	TRBV7-6	TGTGCCAGCAGCCGTAGCGCAGGGGGCAACAATCAGCCCCAGCATTTT	CASSRSAGGNNQPQHF
TRBJ2-5	-	13	-	TRBV7-6	TGTGCCAGCAGCTTAACAGGCGGAGAGACCCAGTACTTC	CASSLTGGETQYF
TRBJ1-5	-	15	-	TRBV7-2	TGTGCCAGCAGCTTACTACCGAGCAGCAATCAGCCCCAGCATTTT	CASSLLPSSNQPQHF
TRBJ1-1	-	16	-	TRBV11-2	TGTGCCAGCAGCCCGGAGGGGCCCAGGGCTGTGGCGGGAGCTTTCTTT	CASSPEGPRAVAGAFF
TRBJ1-3	-	15	-	TRBV6-1	TGTGCCAGCCAGACGGCCGGCTACTCTGGAAACACCATATATTTT	CASQTAGYSGNTIYF
TRBJ1-1	-	12	-	TRBV18	TGTGCCAGCTCATCACAGGGCACTGAAGCTTTCTTT	CASSSQGTEAFF
TRBJ1-1	-	15	TRBD1	TRBV7-9	TGTGCCAGCAGCTTGGACCCGGGACAGGTCACTGAAGCTTTCTTT	CASSLDPGQVTEAFF
TRBJ1-3	many	18	TRBD1	TRBV9	TGTGCCAGCAGCCGTTCCGTCCTACGACAGGGTGGTGGAAACACCATATATTTT	CASSRSVLRQGGGNTIYF
TRBJ2-7	-	15	-	TRBV9	TGTGCCAGCAGCGTAGCAGATCGACCCACCTACGAGCAGTACTTC	CASSVADRPTYEQYF
TRBJ2-1	-	15	-	TRBV5-1	TGCGCCAGCAGCTTGGGACAGACCTCCTACAATGAGCAGTTCTTC	CASSLGQTSYNEQFF
TRBJ1-1	few	14	-	TRBV10-3	TGTGCCATCAGTCCCGGGGAAATGAACACTGAAGCTTTCTTT	CAISPGEMNTEAFF
TRBJ1-4	-	12	TRBD1	TRBV2	TGTGCCAGTGCGCCGACAGGGTCAAAACTGTTTTTT	CASAPTGSKLFF
TRBJ2-1	-	13	-	TRBV2	TGTGCCAGCAGTCAGGGGGGCCGCAATGAGCAGTTCTTC	CASSQGGRNEQFF
TRBJ2-5	-	11	-	TRBV2	TGTGCCAGCGCCGGGGAAGAGACCCAGTACTTC	CASAGEETQYF
TRBJ2-2	-	15	-	TRBV21-1	TGTGCCAGCGTTCCGGGACGGAGAACGGCCGGGGAGCTGTTTTTT	CASVPGRRTAGELFF
TRBJ1-1	-	13	-	TRBV12-5	TGTGCTAGTGGTTTGACAACAGGAACTGAAGCTTTCTTT	CASGLTTGTEAFF
TRBJ2-5	-	14	TRBD2	TRBV6-5	TGTGCCAGCAGTTACTCGGGAGGGGAAGAGACCCAGTACTTC	CASSYSGGEETQYF
TRBJ1-2	-	16	-	TRBV19	TGTGCCAGTACTCCGAACCACAGGGCGGGGAACTATGGCTACACCTTC	CASTPNHRAGNYGYTF